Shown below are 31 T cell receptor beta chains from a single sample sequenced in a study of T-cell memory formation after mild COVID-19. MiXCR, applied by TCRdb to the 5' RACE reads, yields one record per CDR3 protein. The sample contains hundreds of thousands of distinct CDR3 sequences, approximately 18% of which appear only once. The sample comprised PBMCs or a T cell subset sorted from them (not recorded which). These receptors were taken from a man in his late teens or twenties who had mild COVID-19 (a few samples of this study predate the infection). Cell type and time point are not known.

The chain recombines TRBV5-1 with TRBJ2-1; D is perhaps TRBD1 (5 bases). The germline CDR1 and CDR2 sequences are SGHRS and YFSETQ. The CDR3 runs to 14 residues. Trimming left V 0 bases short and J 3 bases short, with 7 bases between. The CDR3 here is CASSLAQGYNEQFF. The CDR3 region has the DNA TGCGCCAGCAGCTTGGCTCAGGGCTACAATGAGCAGTTCTTC.

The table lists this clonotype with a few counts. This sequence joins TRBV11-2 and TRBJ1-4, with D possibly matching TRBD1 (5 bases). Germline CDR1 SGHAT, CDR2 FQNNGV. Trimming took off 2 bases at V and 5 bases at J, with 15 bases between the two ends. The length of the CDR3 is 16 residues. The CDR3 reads CASSLSGRGFNEKLFF. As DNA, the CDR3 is TGTGCCAGCAGCTTATCGGGGCGCGGGTTCAATGAAAAACTGTTTTTT. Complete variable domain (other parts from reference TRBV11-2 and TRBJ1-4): EAGVAQSPRYKIIEKRQSVAFWCNPISGHATLYWYQQILGQGPKLLIQFQNNGVVDDSQLPKDRFSAERLKGVDSTLKIQPAKLEDSAVYLCASSLSGRGFNEKLFFGSGTQLSVL.

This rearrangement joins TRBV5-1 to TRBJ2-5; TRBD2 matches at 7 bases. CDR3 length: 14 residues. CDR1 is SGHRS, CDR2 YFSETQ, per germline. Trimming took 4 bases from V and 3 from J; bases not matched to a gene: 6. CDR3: CASSPNRGEETQYF. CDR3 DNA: TGCGCCAGCAGCCCCAATCGGGGGGAAGAGACCCAGTACTTC.

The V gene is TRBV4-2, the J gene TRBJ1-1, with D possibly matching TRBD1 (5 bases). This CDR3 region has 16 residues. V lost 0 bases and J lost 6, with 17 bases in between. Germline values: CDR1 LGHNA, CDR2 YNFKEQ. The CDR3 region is CASSQDQRQGPPEAFF. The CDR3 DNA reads TGTGCCAGCAGCCAAGATCAGCGGCAGGGTCCGCCTGAAGCTTTCTTT.

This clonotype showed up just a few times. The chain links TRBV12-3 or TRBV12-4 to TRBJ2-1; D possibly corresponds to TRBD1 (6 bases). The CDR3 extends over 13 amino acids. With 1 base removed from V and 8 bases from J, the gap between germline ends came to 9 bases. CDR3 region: CASSLGGLDEQFF. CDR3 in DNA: TGTGCCAGCAGTTTAGGGGGGCTGGATGAGCAGTTCTTC.

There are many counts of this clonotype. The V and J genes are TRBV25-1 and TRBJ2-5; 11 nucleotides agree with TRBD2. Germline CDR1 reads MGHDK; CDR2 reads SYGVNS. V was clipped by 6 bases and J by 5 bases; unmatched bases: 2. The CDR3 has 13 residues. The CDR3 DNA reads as TGTGCCAGCAGACTAGCGGGGGTGGAGACCCAGTACTTC. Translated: CASRLAGVETQYF.

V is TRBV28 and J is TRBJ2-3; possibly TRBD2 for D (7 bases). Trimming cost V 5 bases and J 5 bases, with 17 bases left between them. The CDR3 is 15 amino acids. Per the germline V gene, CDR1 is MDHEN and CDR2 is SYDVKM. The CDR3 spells CASSPLGGPGDTQYF. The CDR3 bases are TGTGCCAGCAGTCCCCTGGGGGGGCCCGGAGATACGCAGTATTTT.

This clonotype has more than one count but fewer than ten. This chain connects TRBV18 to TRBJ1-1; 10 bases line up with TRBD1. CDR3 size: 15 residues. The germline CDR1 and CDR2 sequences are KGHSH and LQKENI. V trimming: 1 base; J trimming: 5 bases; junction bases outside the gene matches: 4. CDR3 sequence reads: CASSPRQGAGTEAFF. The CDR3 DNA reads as TGTGCCAGCTCACCACGACAGGGGGCGGGAACTGAAGCTTTCTTT.

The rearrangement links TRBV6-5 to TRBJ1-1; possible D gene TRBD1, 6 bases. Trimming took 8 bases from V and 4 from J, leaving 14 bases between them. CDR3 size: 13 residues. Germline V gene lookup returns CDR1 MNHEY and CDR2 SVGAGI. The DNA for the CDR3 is TGTGCCAGCCGATCAGGGGTCAGCACTGAAGCTTTCTTT. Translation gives CASRSGVSTEAFF.

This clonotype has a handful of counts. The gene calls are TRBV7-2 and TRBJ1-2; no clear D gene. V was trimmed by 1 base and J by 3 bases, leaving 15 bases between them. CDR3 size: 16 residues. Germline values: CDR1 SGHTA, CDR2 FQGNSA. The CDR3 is CASSLVRGVGDYGYTF. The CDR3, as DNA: TGTGCCAGCAGCTTAGTACGCGGGGTGGGCGACTATGGCTACACCTTC.

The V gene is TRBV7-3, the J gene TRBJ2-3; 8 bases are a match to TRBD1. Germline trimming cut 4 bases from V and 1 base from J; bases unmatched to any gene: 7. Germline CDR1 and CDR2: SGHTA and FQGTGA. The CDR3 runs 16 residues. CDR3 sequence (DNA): TGTGCCAGCAGCTCTTTACCGGGACAGGGCACAGATACGCAGTATTTT. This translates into CASSSLPGQGTDTQYF.

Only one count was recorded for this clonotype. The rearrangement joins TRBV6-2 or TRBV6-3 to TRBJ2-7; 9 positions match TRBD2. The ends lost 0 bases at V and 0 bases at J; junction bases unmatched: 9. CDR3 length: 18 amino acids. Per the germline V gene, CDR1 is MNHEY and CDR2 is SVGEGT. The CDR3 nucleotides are TGTGCCAGCAGTTACTCATCAGGGCTAGCGGGGTTCTCCTACGAGCAGTACGTC. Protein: CASSYSSGLAGFSYEQYV.

CDR3 loop: CASSLGPGANEQFF. As DNA, the CDR3 is TGTGCCAGCAGCTTAGGGCCGGGGGCAAATGAGCAGTTCTTC. The chain has TRBV7-2 and TRBJ2-1; D is tentatively TRBD1 or TRBD2 (6 bases each). V was trimmed by 1 base and J by 7 bases, leaving 11 bases between them. CDR1 and CDR2 (germline): SGHTA, FQGNSA. The CDR3 covers 14 residues.

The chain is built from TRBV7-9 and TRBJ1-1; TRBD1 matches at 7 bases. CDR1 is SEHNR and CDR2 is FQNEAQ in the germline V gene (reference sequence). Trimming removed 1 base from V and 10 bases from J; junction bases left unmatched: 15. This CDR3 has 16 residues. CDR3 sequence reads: CASSLEAGTEPFGAFF. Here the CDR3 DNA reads TGTGCCAGCAGCTTAGAGGCGGGGACAGAACCCTTTGGAGCTTTCTTT.

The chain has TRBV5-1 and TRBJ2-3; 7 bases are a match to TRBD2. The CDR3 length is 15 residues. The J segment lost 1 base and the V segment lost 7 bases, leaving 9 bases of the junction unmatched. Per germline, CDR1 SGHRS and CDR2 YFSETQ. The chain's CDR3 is CASWRGAGRTDTQYF. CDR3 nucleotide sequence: TGCGCCAGCTGGCGGGGAGCGGGGCGCACAGATACGCAGTATTTT.

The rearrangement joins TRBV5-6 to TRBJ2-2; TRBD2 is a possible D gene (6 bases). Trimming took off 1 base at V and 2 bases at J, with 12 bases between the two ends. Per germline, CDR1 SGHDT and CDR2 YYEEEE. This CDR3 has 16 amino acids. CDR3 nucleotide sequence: TGTGCCAGCAGCTTGCCCCTGGCGGGAAACACCGGGGAGCTGTTTTTT. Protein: CASSLPLAGNTGELFF.

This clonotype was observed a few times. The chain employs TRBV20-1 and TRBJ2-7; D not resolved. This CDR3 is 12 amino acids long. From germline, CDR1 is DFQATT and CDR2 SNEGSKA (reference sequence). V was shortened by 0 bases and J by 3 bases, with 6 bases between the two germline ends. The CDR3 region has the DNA TGCAGTGCTAGAGAGCAATTCTACGAGCAGTACGTC. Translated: CSAREQFYEQYV.

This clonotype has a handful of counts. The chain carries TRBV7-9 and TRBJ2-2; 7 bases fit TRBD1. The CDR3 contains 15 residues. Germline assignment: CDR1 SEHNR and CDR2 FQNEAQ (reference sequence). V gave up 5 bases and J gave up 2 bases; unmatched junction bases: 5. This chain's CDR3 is CASSHQGDNTGELFF. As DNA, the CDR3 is TGTGCCAGCAGCCACCAGGGGGACAACACCGGGGAGCTGTTTTTT.

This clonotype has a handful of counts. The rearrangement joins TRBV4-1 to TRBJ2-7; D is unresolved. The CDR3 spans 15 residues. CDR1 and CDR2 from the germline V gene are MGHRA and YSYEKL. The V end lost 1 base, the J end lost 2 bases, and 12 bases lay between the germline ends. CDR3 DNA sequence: TGCGCCAGCAGCCAAGTGGCGCGACTCACCTACGAGCAGTACTTC. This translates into CASSQVARLTYEQYF.

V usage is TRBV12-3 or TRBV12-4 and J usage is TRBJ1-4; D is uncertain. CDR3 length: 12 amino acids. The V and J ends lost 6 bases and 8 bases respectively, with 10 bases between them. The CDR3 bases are TGTGCCAGCAGAGAGGGTTGGGAAAAACTGTTTTTT. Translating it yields CASREGWEKLFF.

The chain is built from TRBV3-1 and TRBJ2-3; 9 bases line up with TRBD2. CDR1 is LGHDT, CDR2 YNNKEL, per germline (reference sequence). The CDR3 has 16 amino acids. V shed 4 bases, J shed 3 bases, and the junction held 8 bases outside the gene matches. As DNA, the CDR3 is TGTGCCAGCAGCCGGAGCGGGGGGCCAGTGACAGATACGCAGTATTTT. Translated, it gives CASSRSGGPVTDTQYF.

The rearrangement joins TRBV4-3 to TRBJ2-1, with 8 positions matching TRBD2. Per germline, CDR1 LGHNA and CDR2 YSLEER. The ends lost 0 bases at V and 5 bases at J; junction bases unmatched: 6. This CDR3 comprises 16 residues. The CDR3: CASSQEGQRENNEQFF. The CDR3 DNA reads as TGCGCCAGCAGCCAAGAGGGTCAGCGGGAGAACAATGAGCAGTTCTTC.

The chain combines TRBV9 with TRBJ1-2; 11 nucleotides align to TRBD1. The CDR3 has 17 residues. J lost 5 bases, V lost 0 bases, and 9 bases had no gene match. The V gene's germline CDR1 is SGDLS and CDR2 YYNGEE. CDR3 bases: TGTGCCAGCAGCGTAGACAGGGACAGGGGGACCAGTTATGGCTACACCTTC. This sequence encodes CASSVDRDRGTSYGYTF.

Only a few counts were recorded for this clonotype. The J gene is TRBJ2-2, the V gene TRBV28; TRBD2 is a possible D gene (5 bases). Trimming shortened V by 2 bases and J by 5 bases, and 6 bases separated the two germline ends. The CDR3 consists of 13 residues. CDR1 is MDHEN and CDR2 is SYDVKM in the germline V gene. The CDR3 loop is CASSLPGTGELFF. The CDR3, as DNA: TGTGCCAGCAGTTTACCGGGGACCGGGGAGCTGTTTTTT.

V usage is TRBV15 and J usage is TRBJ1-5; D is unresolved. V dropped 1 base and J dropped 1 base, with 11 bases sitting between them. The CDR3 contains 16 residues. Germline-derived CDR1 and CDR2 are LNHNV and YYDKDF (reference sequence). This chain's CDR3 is CATSRVPFQSNQPQHF. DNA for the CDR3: TGTGCCACCAGCAGAGTCCCTTTCCAAAGCAATCAGCCCCAGCATTTT.

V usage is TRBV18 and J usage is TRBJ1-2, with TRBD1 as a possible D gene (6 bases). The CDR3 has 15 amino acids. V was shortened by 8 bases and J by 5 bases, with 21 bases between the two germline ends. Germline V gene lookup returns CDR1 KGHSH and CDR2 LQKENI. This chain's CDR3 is CASKRQVKEVYGYTF. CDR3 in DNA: TGTGCCAGCAAACGACAGGTTAAAGAAGTATATGGCTACACCTTC.

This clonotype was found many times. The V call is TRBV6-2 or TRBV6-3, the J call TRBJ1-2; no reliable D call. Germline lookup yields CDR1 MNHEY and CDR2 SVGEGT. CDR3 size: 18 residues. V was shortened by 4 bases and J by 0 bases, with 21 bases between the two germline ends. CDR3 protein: CASSSFPRLAEANYGYTF. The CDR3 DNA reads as TGTGCCAGCAGTTCCTTCCCAAGGTTAGCGGAGGCTAACTATGGCTACACCTTC.

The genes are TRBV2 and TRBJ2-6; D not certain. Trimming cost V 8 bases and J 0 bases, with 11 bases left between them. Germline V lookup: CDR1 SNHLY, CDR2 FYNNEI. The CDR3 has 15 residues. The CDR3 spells CASALEFSGANVLTF. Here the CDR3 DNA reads TGTGCCAGCGCATTAGAGTTCTCTGGGGCCAACGTCCTGACTTTC.

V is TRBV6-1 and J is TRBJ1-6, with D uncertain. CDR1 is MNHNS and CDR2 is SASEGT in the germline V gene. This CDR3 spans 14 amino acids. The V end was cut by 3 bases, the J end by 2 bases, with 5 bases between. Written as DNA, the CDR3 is TGTGCCAGCAGTGACTACGCCTATAATTCACCCCTCCACTTT. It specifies CASSDYAYNSPLHF.

CDR3 nucleotides: TGTGCCATCAGAGGAGGGGGGGGACAAGAGACCCAGTACTTC. This gives the protein CAIRGGGGQETQYF. This chain uses TRBV10-3 with TRBJ2-5, with D possibly TRBD2 on 7 matching bases. Germline-derived CDR1 and CDR2 are ENHRY and SYGVKD. Trimming cost V 6 bases and J 2 bases, with 13 bases left between them. The CDR3 has 14 residues.

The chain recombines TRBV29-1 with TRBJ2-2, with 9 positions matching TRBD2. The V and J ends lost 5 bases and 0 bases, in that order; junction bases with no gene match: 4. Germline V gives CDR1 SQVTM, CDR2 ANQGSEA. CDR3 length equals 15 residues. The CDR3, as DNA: TGCAGCGTTCGCGGGGGGGACGCGAACACCGGGGAGCTGTTTTTT. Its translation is CSVRGGDANTGELFF.